A single sample is the source of the 32 T cell receptor beta chains below, sequenced in a study of cytomegalovirus exposure and HLA in healthy donors. PCR used 60 Vbeta primers and 13 Jbeta primers. The table came from immunoSEQ multiplex PCR; TCRdb's copy has only in-frame clones and leaves some out. The table shows approximately 170,000 clones, with about four fifths occurring only once. Material for sequencing was PBMCs. The source of these receptors is a male donor in good health and CMV-seronegative.

The chain recombines TRBV25-1 with TRBJ1-1; D unresolved. Trimming removed 6 bases at V and 3 bases at J, with 14 bases between. CDR3 length: 14 residues. Germline V gene lookup returns CDR1 MGHDK and CDR2 SYGVNS. Here the CDR3 reads CASSQIEPDTEAFF. The CDR3, as DNA: TGTGCCAGCAGCCAAATAGAGCCGGACACTGAAGCTTTCTTT.

This chain connects TRBV9 to TRBJ2-1, with D possibly TRBD1 on 6 matching bases. The CDR3 runs to 13 residues. Germline V gene sequence: CDR1 SGDLS, CDR2 YYNGEE. Trimming took 0 bases from V and 7 from J, leaving 8 bases between them. The CDR3, as DNA: TGTGCCAGCAGCGTAGTGCAGGGGAATGAGCAGTTCTTC. This sequence encodes CASSVVQGNEQFF.

The V gene is TRBV5-6, the J gene TRBJ1-2; 8 bases match TRBD1. This CDR3 has 14 amino acids. Germline V CDR1 and CDR2: SGHDT, YYEEEE. With 3 bases clipped from V and 5 bases from J, the junction kept 6 bases outside the gene matches. CDR3 sequence (DNA): TGTGCCAGCAGCTCAGGGGGCGCGGTTTATGGCTACACCTTC. It yields the protein CASSSGGAVYGYTF.

This clone was picked up a small number of times. The chain combines TRBV6-1 with TRBJ2-7, with D unclear. Germline V lookup: CDR1 MNHNS, CDR2 SASEGT. This CDR3 is built from 12 residues. Between the trimmed V and J ends, which lost 5 bases and 2 bases, there was a span of 7 bases. In DNA form, the CDR3 reads TGTGCCAGCAGTACTATTCCCTACGAGCAGTACTTC. It is translated as CASSTIPYEQYF.

The sample holds a few counts of this clone. This sequence joins TRBV27 and TRBJ2-1; 12 positions match TRBD2. V shed 2 bases and J 15 bases; nucleotides not matched to a gene: 14. Germline assignment: CDR1 MNHEY and CDR2 SMNVEV (reference sequence). There are 16 residues in the CDR3. The CDR3: CASSLEASGRGYLSFF. The CDR3 coding sequence is TGTGCCAGCAGTTTAGAGGCTAGCGGGAGGGGGTACCTCTCGTTCTTC.

The chain joins TRBV6-5 to TRBJ1-1; D might be TRBD1 (6 bases). The CDR3 sequence is 13 residues long. V lost 6 bases to trimming and J lost 5 bases, with 13 bases between them. Germline V gene lookup returns CDR1 MNHEY and CDR2 SVGAGI. CDR3 DNA sequence: TGTGCCAGCAGAACAGGGTCCTGGACTGAAGCTTTCTTT. Amino acids: CASRTGSWTEAFF.

V usage is TRBV6-5 and J usage is TRBJ1-3, with TRBD1 as a possible D gene (5 bases). The CDR3 contains 16 residues. The V gene's germline CDR1 is MNHEY and CDR2 SVGAGI. V was shortened by 2 bases and J by 4 bases, with 15 bases between the two germline ends. For the CDR3, the DNA is TGTGCCAGCAGTTACACGGACAAATCCAGCGGAAACACCATATATTTT. It specifies CASSYTDKSSGNTIYF.

This clone occurred once. The rearrangement links TRBV28 to TRBJ1-2; TRBD1 aligns across 7 bases. The CDR3 runs 14 residues. Germline V lookup: CDR1 MDHEN, CDR2 SYDVKM. V shed 6 bases and J 5 bases; nucleotides not matched to a gene: 9. Written as DNA, the CDR3 is TGTGCCAGCAGCAGCACCCCAGGGGGGTATGGCTACACCTTC. Translation: CASSSTPGGYGYTF.

This clone has a handful of counts. V gene TRBV28 combines with J gene TRBJ2-1; 7 nucleotides align to TRBD2. Trimming took 3 bases from V and 4 from J; bases not matched to a gene: 3. CDR3 length: 14 amino acids. CDR1 and CDR2 (germline): MDHEN, SYDVKM. The DNA of the CDR3 is TGTGCCAGCAGTTTCGAGGGAGGGTACAATGAGCAGTTCTTC. It translates to CASSFEGGYNEQFF.

This clone was observed a few times. The genes are TRBV5-1 and TRBJ2-3; 14 bases map to TRBD2. V lost 5 bases and J lost 2; bases outside the gene matches: 4. CDR1 and CDR2 (germline): SGHRS, YFSETQ. This CDR3 contains 16 residues. The CDR3 DNA reads TGCGCCAGCAGACGGACTAGCGGGGGGCCCACAGATACGCAGTATTTT. This sequence encodes CASRRTSGGPTDTQYF.

In the case of this clone: In this CDR3 the conserved last residue, phenylalanine or tryptophan, is missing, so a read error is likely. The chain couples TRBV6-5 to TRBJ1-2; 8 positions agree with TRBD1. CDR3 length equals 16 residues. CDR1 is MNHEY, CDR2 SVGAGI, per germline. The V and J ends lost 0 bases and 0 bases, in that order; junction bases with no gene match: 3. CDR3 nucleotide sequence: TGTGCCAGCAGTTACTCGATGACAGGGGCTAACTATGGCTACACCTCC. Translation gives CASSYSMTGANYGYTS.

The chain couples TRBV27 to TRBJ1-5; 7 bases agree with TRBD1. Germline lookup yields CDR1 MNHEY and CDR2 SMNVEV (reference sequence). The length of the CDR3 is 15 residues. Trimming at V came to 2 bases and at J to 2 bases, leaving 3 bases not matched to a gene. CDR3 amino acids: CASSLEGAGNQPQHF. In DNA, the CDR3 is TGTGCCAGCAGTTTAGAGGGGGCGGGCAATCAGCCCCAGCATTTT.

The chain links TRBV6-6 to TRBJ1-1, with D possibly TRBD1 on 6 matching bases. The CDR3 is 15 amino acids. Germline lookup yields CDR1 MNHNY and CDR2 SVGAGI (reference sequence). Trimming pared 0 bases from V and 9 bases from J, leaving 17 bases between. In nucleotides, the CDR3 is TGTGCCAGCAGTTACTCCGCCGGGACACCATCTCAAGCTTTCTTT. Its translation: CASSYSAGTPSQAFF.

The chain links TRBV27 to TRBJ1-6; no reliable D call. CDR1 and CDR2 (germline): MNHEY, SMNVEV (reference sequence). The CDR3 extends over 11 amino acids. Trimming took off 5 bases at V and 9 bases at J, with 5 bases between the two ends. The DNA for the CDR3 is TGTGCCAGCAGTCTAAGTTCACCCCTCCACTTT. Its protein is CASSLSSPLHF.

Comments on this clone: Distinct nucleotide sequences in the sample also encode this CDR3. The rearrangement links TRBV2 to TRBJ1-2, with no clear D. The V gene's germline CDR1 is SNHLY and CDR2 FYNNEI. Trimming removed 1 base from V and 4 bases from J, with 7 bases in between. The CDR3 is made up of 13 amino acids. This CDR3 is CASSEEAVYGYTF. CDR3 nucleotide sequence: TGTGCCAGCAGTGAAGAGGCGGTCTATGGCTACACCTTC.

The chain links TRBV11-2 to TRBJ1-5, with 8 bases lining up with TRBD1. Germline loops: CDR1 SGHAT, CDR2 FQNNGV. This CDR3 is 18 amino acids long. The V segment lost 1 base and the J segment 0 bases; nucleotides outside the gene matches: 8. In DNA form, the CDR3 reads TGTGCCAGCAGCTTAGGCGACAGGGGATACTATAGCAATCAGCCCCAGCATTTT. Protein sequence: CASSLGDRGYYSNQPQHF.

V usage is TRBV27 and J usage is TRBJ2-3; D is perhaps TRBD1 (5 bases). With 6 bases removed from V and 4 bases from J, the gap between germline ends came to 8 bases. From germline, CDR1 is MNHEY and CDR2 SMNVEV (reference sequence). This CDR3 is 12 amino acids long. The CDR3 here is CASSQGADTQYF. As DNA, the CDR3 is TGTGCCAGCAGCCAGGGCGCAGATACGCAGTATTTT.

This clone was observed a few times. Germline is not matched at one junction end, which may reflect a read error. The chain carries TRBV7-9 and TRBJ2-3; the match to TRBD2 covers 11 bases. CDR1 and CDR2 (germline): SEHNR, FQNEAQ (reference sequence). CDR3 size: 15 residues. The CDR3 coding sequence is TGTTCCAGCAGCCCGACTAGCGGGGCCGCAGATACGCAGTATTTT. This encodes CSSSPTSGAADTQYF.

This clone was detected only once. The genes are TRBV29-1 and TRBJ1-2; D might be TRBD1 (5 bases). The germline V and J ends were trimmed by 5 bases and 4 bases, with 14 bases remaining between them. CDR3 length equals 13 residues. Per the germline V gene, CDR1 is SQVTM and CDR2 is ANQGSEA. CDR3 sequence (DNA): TGCAGCGTTTCAGCGGGGGTGTCCTATGGCTACACCTTC. Translated, it gives CSVSAGVSYGYTF.

This chain links TRBV5-6 with TRBJ1-5, with TRBD1 as a possible D gene (5 bases). In germline, CDR1 is SGHDT, CDR2 YYEEEE. The length of the CDR3 is 16 residues. With 4 bases removed from V and 1 base from J, the gap between germline ends came to 15 bases. The CDR3 here is CASSPPGGGSNQPQHF. CDR3 nucleotides: TGTGCCAGCAGCCCGCCTGGGGGGGGGAGCAATCAGCCCCAGCATTTT.

The chain carries TRBV6-5 and TRBJ2-1; tentatively, D is TRBD1 (5 bases). The CDR3 has 15 amino acids. Per germline, CDR1 MNHEY and CDR2 SVGAGI. Trimming shortened V by 6 bases and J by 1 base, and 13 bases separated the two germline ends. The CDR3, as DNA: TGTGCCAGCAGATCGGACATCCCATCCTACAATGAGCAGTTCTTC. Its protein is CASRSDIPSYNEQFF.

This clone appeared once. V usage is TRBV14 and J usage is TRBJ2-5, with 7 bases lining up with TRBD2. Trimming at V came to 3 bases and at J to 5 bases, leaving 0 bases not matched to a gene. The V gene's germline CDR1 is SGHDN and CDR2 FVKESK. The CDR3 totals 12 residues. The CDR3 here is CASSQREETQYF. The CDR3 bases are TGTGCCAGCAGCCAGCGGGAGGAGACCCAGTACTTC.

J is TRBJ2-7 and V is TRBV11-1, with D possibly TRBD1 on 6 matching bases. V lost 0 bases and J lost 1, with 10 bases in between. CDR1 is SGHAT and CDR2 is FQDESV in the germline V gene (reference sequence). This CDR3 is built from 15 residues. CDR3 nucleotides: TGTGCCAGCAGCTTAGCGGACAGCCCGTCCTACGAGCAGTACTTC. Encoded protein: CASSLADSPSYEQYF.

The rearrangement uses TRBV7-9 and TRBJ2-7; no clear D. V lost 2 bases, J lost 1 base, and 12 bases lay in between. Germline CDR1 SEHNR, CDR2 FQNEAQ (reference sequence). The CDR3 spans 15 residues. Here the CDR3 DNA reads TGTGCCAGCAGCTTAAGTCCCGGAGCGTCCTACGAGCAGTACTTC. It codes for CASSLSPGASYEQYF.

The chain joins TRBV6-4 to TRBJ2-6, with 10 positions matching TRBD1. The V segment lost 0 bases and the J segment 2 bases; nucleotides outside the gene matches: 4. Looked up from germline, CDR1 is MRHNA and CDR2 is SNTAGT. The CDR3 totals 18 residues. The CDR3 DNA sequence: TGTGCCAGCAGTGACTCTGGGGACAGGGGTCCTGGGGCCAACGTCCTGACTTTC. This gives the protein CASSDSGDRGPGANVLTF.

The chain has TRBV5-1 and TRBJ2-2; D possibly corresponds to TRBD1 (5 bases). Germline-derived CDR1 and CDR2 are SGHRS and YFSETQ. Trimming cost V 2 bases and J 3 bases, with 20 bases left between them. The CDR3 has 18 residues. Here the CDR3 DNA reads TGCGCCAGCAGCTTTTATGCAGGGTCCGTCGGTGACACCGGGGAGCTGTTTTTT. Residues: CASSFYAGSVGDTGELFF.

This chain links TRBV9 with TRBJ2-3; no clear D gene. CDR3 size: 15 residues. Per germline, CDR1 SGDLS and CDR2 YYNGEE. The V end lost 2 bases, the J end lost 0 bases, and 10 bases lay between the germline ends. Here the CDR3 DNA reads TGTGCCAGCAGCGTGGCGGTGGCTAGCACAGATACGCAGTATTTT. This sequence encodes CASSVAVASTDTQYF.

This clone was counted between two and nine times. V usage is TRBV6-5 and J usage is TRBJ1-3, with TRBD1 identical over 7 bases. Germline CDR1 reads MNHEY; CDR2 reads SVGAGI. The CDR3 runs to 14 residues. The J segment lost 2 bases and the V segment lost 5 bases, leaving 3 bases of the junction unmatched. The CDR3 here is CASSPTGAGNTIYF. The CDR3 DNA is TGTGCCAGCAGTCCCACAGGGGCTGGAAACACCATATATTTT.

This chain links TRBV14 with TRBJ2-1; unclear D gene. Trimming left V 1 base short and J 8 bases short, with 6 bases between. The CDR3 contains 12 residues. Looked up from germline, CDR1 is SGHDN and CDR2 is FVKESK. The CDR3 loop reads CASSQARYEQFF. CDR3 nucleotide sequence: TGTGCCAGCAGCCAAGCCAGGTATGAGCAGTTCTTC.

V gene TRBV5-1 combines with J gene TRBJ2-5; D may be TRBD2 (6 bases). The V gene's germline CDR1 is SGHRS and CDR2 YFSETQ. The V gene lost 9 bases and the J gene lost 0 bases, with 6 bases spanning the gap. The CDR3 runs 11 residues. Here the CDR3 DNA reads TGCGCCACGGGGGACCAAGAGACCCAGTACTTC. Translated, it gives CATGDQETQYF. Variable domain in full (rest from reference TRBV5-1 and TRBJ2-5): KAGVTQTPRYLIKTRGQQVTLSCSPISGHRSVSWYQQTPGQGLQFLFEYFSETQRNKGNFPGRFSGRQFSNSRSEMNVSTLELGDSALYLCATGDQETQYFGPGTRLLVL.

V is TRBV6-5 and J is TRBJ2-7, with D perhaps TRBD2 (5 bases). Germline assignment: CDR1 MNHEY and CDR2 SVGAGI. The CDR3 runs to 14 residues. V dropped 5 bases and J dropped 3 bases, with 14 bases sitting between them. The CDR3 DNA is TGTGCCAGCAGTGAACTAGTTGCCGACTACGAGCAGTACTTC. It yields the protein CASSELVADYEQYF.

The chain employs TRBV19 and TRBJ1-1, with TRBD1 matching over 8 bases. The CDR3 consists of 13 residues. Germline CDR1 is LNHDA and CDR2 is SQIVND (reference sequence). The J segment lost 7 bases and the V segment lost 3 bases, leaving 4 bases of the junction unmatched. CDR3 protein: CASSMAGGSEAFF. CDR3 in DNA: TGTGCCAGTAGTATGGCAGGGGGCAGTGAAGCTTTCTTT.